The 18 T cell receptor beta chains in this list originate from one sample, sequenced in a study of T cells in women clearing cervical HPV infection. The data were produced by immunoSEQ multiplex PCR, yet TCRdb's version contains in-frame clones alone and is incomplete. The specimen's table records 30,000 to 45,000 clones. The sample was blood buffy coat. These receptors all stem from a woman aged 18 to 75 with a cervical HPV16 infection that either progressed to CIN3+ or cleared (not recorded which).

As to this clone: The CDR3 extends 3 residues past the end of the read, so its final part is completed from the germline J gene. This rearrangement joins TRBV5-1 to TRBJ2-1, with 7 bases aligning to TRBD2. The CDR3 spans 17 residues. V was clipped by 0 bases and J by 0 bases; unmatched bases: 6. In germline, CDR1 is SGHRS, CDR2 YFSETQ. The CDR3 bases that were read are TGCGCCAGCAGCTTGGGGCTAGCGGTAAACTCCTACAATGAG. This codes for CASSLGLAVNSYNE. The entire CDR3 protein is CASSLGLAVNSYNEQFF.

Note on this clone: Read coverage stops 3 residues before the CDR3 terminus; the germline J gene supplies the remainder. The chain carries TRBV18 and TRBJ1-2, with D perhaps matching TRBD1 (5 bases). There are 12 residues in the CDR3. Germline assignment: CDR1 KGHSH and CDR2 LQKENI. Trimming pared 6 bases from V and 1 base from J, leaving 6 bases between. The CDR3 is CASSDNNYGYTF. CDR3 bases read: TGTGCCAGCTCGGACAATAACTATGGC.

Details on this clone: The read finishes 3 residues shy of the CDR3 end, and the germline J gene is used to complete it. The chain is built from TRBV7-2 and TRBJ2-2; D ambiguous. The CDR3 sequence is 13 residues long. Germline lookup yields CDR1 SGHTA and CDR2 FQGNSA. This CDR3 is CASSPTALPPLFF. The sequenced CDR3 bases are TGTGCCAGCAGCCCAACAGCCTTGCCTCCG.

CDR3: CASSQHYSGQETQYF. The sequenced CDR3 bases are TGCGCCAGCAGCCAACACTACTCCGGGCAAGAGACC. The rearrangement joins TRBV4-1 to TRBJ2-5; no reliable D call. The read ends 3 residues shy of where the CDR3 ends; the end is completed using the germline J gene. The V end was cut by 2 bases, the J end by 2 bases, with 12 bases between. Germline V gene sequence: CDR1 MGHRA, CDR2 YSYEKL. The CDR3 has 15 residues.

Turning to this clone: With the read ending 3 residues before the CDR3 end, the germline J gene is used to fill in that end. This sequence joins TRBV12-3 or TRBV12-4 and TRBJ2-1, with D possibly TRBD1 on 5 matching bases. The CDR3 has 13 amino acids. V lost 3 bases and J 4 bases, leaving 7 bases between the germline ends. The DNA read from the CDR3 is TGTGCCAGCAGTTTTGACAGATACAATGAG. Encoded protein: CASSFDRYNE. In full, the CDR3 is CASSFDRYNEQFF.

On this clone itself: The read falls 3 residues short of the CDR3 end, and the missing part is taken from the germline J gene. The rearrangement joins TRBV19 to TRBJ2-2; tentatively, D is TRBD1 (6 bases). Trimming took 5 bases from V and 0 from J, leaving 10 bases between them. From germline, CDR1 is LNHDA and CDR2 SQIVND (reference sequence). CDR3 size: 15 residues. The CDR3 DNA, read in part, is TGTGCCAGTAGTCAGGGGCCCTCGAACACCGGGGAG. Its translation is CASSQGPSNTGE. In full, the CDR3 is CASSQGPSNTGELFF.

Comment on this clone: The read stops 3 residues short of the end of the CDR3; the missing end is completed from the germline J gene. This sequence joins TRBV2 and TRBJ2-3; 9 bases are a match to TRBD1. CDR1 SNHLY and CDR2 FYNNEI come from the germline V gene. This CDR3 has 18 amino acids. CDR3 DNA (partial): TGTGCCAGCAGTGAAAGGGCTTCGGCCGGGACAGGGAAAGAGACG. It codes for CASSERASAGTGKET. The full CDR3 protein is CASSERASAGTGKETQYF.

As for this clone: The read falls 3 residues short of the CDR3 end, and the missing part is taken from the germline J gene. The gene calls are TRBV11-2 and TRBJ1-6; tentative D call: TRBD1 (5 bases). This CDR3 has 15 amino acids. Trimming took off 3 bases at V and 5 bases at J, with 11 bases between the two ends. CDR1 and CDR2 from the germline V gene are SGHAT and FQNNGV. CDR3 DNA, as far as it was read: TGTGCCAGCAGCTTTTCGTCAGGGAATAATTCACCC. Its protein product is CASSFSSGNNSP. The full CDR3 reads CASSFSSGNNSPLHF.

Note on this clone: One end of the junction is discordant with germline, which a read error may explain. Other DNA sequences in the same sample also yield this CDR3. CDR3 sequence reads: CASSLGQVSGNTIYF. Partial CDR3 DNA: TGTGCCAGCTCACTGGGTCAGGTCTCTGGAAACACT. V gene TRBV18 combines with J gene TRBJ1-3; D is unclear. The read ends 3 residues before the CDR3 terminus; that terminus is restored from the germline J gene. This CDR3 has 15 amino acids. CDR1 KGHSH and CDR2 LQKENI come from the germline V gene.

Points on this clone: The read terminates 3 residues ahead of where the CDR3 ends, so the germline J gene completes it. The chain links TRBV19 to TRBJ2-2; 9 nucleotides match TRBD1. CDR1 is LNHDA, CDR2 SQIVND, per germline (reference sequence). CDR3 size: 14 residues. CDR3 DNA (partial): TGTGCCAGTAGTTCCGGGACAGGGTATTCACCG. This codes for CASSSGTGYSP. Given in full, the CDR3 is CASSSGTGYSPLFF.

As concerns this clone: The read gets to within 3 residues of the CDR3 end, and the germline J gene fills in the rest. V usage is TRBV11-3 and J usage is TRBJ2-1; TRBD1 matches at 9 bases. V trimming: 4 bases; J trimming: 2 bases; junction bases outside the gene matches: 3. Per germline, CDR1 SGHNT and CDR2 YENEEA. The length of the CDR3 is 15 residues. The CDR3 region is CASSSGTGTYNEQFF. CDR3 DNA (partial): TGTGCCAGCAGCTCCGGGACAGGGACCTACAATGAG.

As for this clone: An end of the junction differs from the germline gene, which may be a read error. The CDR3 end falls 3 residues outside the read, so it is completed with the germline J gene. Distinct nucleotide sequences in the sample also encode this CDR3. The chain couples TRBV7-2 to TRBJ1-3, with D possibly matching TRBD1 (6 bases). The germline CDR1 and CDR2 sequences are SGHTA and FQGNSA. The CDR3 totals 15 residues. The CDR3 bases that were read are TGTGCCAGCAGCCAGACAGGTTTCTCTGGAAACACA. Its translation is CASSQTGFSGNT. Given in full, the CDR3 is CASSQTGFSGNTIYF.

CDR3 in amino acids: CASSQALAAYGTDTQYF. Incomplete CDR3 DNA: TGTGCCAGCAGCCAGGCACTAGCGGCCTACGGCACAGATACG. This chain links TRBV4-2 with TRBJ2-3, with 8 bases that match TRBD2. The CDR3 is cut off 3 residues early in the read; its end comes from the germline J gene. J gave up 1 base and V 3 bases, and 9 bases lay outside the gene matches. Germline-derived CDR1 and CDR2 are LGHNA and YNFKEQ. This CDR3 spans 17 amino acids.

Notes on this clone: The CDR3 is cut off 3 residues early in the read; its end comes from the germline J gene. The rearrangement uses TRBV7-3 and TRBJ1-2; D remains ambiguous. The CDR3 consists of 16 residues. CDR1 SGHTA and CDR2 FQGTGA come from the germline V gene. Trimming took 5 bases from V and 3 from J, leaving 19 bases between them. The CDR3 bases that were read are TGTGCCAGCAGCCCCGAGCCTCTTGTCGGGGACTATGGC. This gives the protein CASSPEPLVGDYG. The CDR3, in full, reads CASSPEPLVGDYGYTF.

Concerning this clone itself: The CDR3 end lies 3 residues beyond the end of the read and is filled in from the germline J gene. The chain combines TRBV2 with TRBJ1-2; the D gene is possibly TRBD1 (6 bases). The CDR3 loop spans 14 amino acids. Germline assignment: CDR1 SNHLY and CDR2 FYNNEI. The DNA read from the CDR3 is TGTGCCAGCAATCCGATGTCCGGGGACAATGAC. Protein: CASNPMSGDND. The CDR3 reads in full as CASNPMSGDNDYTF.

With regard to this clone: The CDR3 end is not reached by the read, which stops 3 residues before it; the germline J gene fills it in. The chain combines TRBV7-6 with TRBJ1-6; 8 bases map to TRBD1. Looked up from germline, CDR1 is SGHVS and CDR2 is FNYEAQ. V lost 1 base, J lost 7 bases, and 3 bases stayed unmatched. The CDR3 consists of 15 residues. The sequenced part of the CDR3 DNA is TGTGCCAGCAGCTTAGGTGACAGGGGAAATTCACCC. This gives the protein CASSLGDRGNSP. The entire CDR3 sequence reads CASSLGDRGNSPLHF.

Comment on this clone: This same CDR3 is encoded by further DNA sequences in the sample. The sequenced part of the CDR3 DNA is TGTGCCAGTAGTATTACAGGGTACAATGAG. This translates into CASSITGYNE. The whole CDR3 region reads CASSITGYNEQFF. The rearrangement joins TRBV19 to TRBJ2-1, with D possibly being TRBD1 (6 bases). The read gets to within 3 residues of the CDR3 end, and the germline J gene fills in the rest. V was shortened by 3 bases and J by 4 bases, with 7 bases between the two germline ends. Germline values: CDR1 LNHDA, CDR2 SQIVND (reference sequence). This CDR3 has 13 residues.

As regards this clone: The CDR3 extends 3 residues past the end of the read, so its final part is completed from the germline J gene. The chain is built from TRBV20-1 and TRBJ2-1; 10 nucleotides match TRBD2. The CDR3 runs 14 residues. Per the germline V gene, CDR1 is DFQATT and CDR2 is SNEGSKA (reference sequence). Losses at the gene ends were 6 bases for V and 7 bases for J; bases not matched to a gene: 9. CDR3 in amino acids: CSASPTSGVNEQFF. CDR3 DNA (partial): TGCAGTGCGTCCCCCACTAGCGGGGTAAATGAG.